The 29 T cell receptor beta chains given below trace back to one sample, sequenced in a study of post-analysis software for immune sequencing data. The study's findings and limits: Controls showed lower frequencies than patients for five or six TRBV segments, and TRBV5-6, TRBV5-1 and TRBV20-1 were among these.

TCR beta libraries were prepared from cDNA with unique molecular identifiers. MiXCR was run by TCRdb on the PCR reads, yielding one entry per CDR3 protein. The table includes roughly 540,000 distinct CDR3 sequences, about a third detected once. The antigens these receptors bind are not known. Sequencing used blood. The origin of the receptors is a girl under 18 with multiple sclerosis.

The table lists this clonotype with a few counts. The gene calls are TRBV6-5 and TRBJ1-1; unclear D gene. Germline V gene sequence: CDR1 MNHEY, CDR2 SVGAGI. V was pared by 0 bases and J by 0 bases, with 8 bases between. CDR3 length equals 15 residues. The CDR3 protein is CASSYSSELNTEAFF. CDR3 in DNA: TGTGCCAGCAGTTACTCGTCGGAGCTGAACACTGAAGCTTTCTTT.

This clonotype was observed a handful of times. The DNA for the CDR3 is TGTGCCCCGAACGTGGCAGATACGCAGTATTTT. This codes for CAPNVADTQYF. This sequence joins TRBV7-6 and TRBJ2-3; D gene uncertain. The CDR3 is 11 amino acids. The V and J ends lost 11 bases and 4 bases respectively, with 10 bases between them. The V gene's germline CDR1 is SGHVS and CDR2 FNYEAQ.

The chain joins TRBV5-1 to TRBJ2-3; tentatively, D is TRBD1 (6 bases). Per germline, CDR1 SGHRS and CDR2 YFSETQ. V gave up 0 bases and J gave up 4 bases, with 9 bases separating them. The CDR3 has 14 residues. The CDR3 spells CASSLEQGADTQYF. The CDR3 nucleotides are TGCGCCAGCAGCTTGGAACAGGGCGCAGATACGCAGTATTTT. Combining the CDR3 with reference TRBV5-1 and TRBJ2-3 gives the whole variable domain KAGVTQTPRYLIKTRGQQVTLSCSPISGHRSVSWYQQTPGQGLQFLFEYFSETQRNKGNFPGRFSGRQFSNSRSEMNVSTLELGDSALYLCASSLEQGADTQYFGPGTRLTVL.

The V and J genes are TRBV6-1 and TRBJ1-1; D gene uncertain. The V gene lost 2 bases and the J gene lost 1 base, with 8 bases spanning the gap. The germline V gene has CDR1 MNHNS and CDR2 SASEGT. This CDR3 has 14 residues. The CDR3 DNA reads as TGTGCCAGCAGTGAACGTACCCAGAACACTGAAGCTTTCTTT. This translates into CASSERTQNTEAFF.

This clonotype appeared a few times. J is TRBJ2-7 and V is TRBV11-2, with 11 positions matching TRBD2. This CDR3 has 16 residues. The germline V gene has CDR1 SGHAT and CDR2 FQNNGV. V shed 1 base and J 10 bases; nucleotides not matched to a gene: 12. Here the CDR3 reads CASSLGSSGGAFGQYF. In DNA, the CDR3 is TGTGCCAGCAGCTTAGGTAGTAGCGGGGGGGCCTTCGGACAGTACTTC. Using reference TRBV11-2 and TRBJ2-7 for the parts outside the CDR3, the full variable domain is EAGVAQSPRYKIIEKRQSVAFWCNPISGHATLYWYQQILGQGPKLLIQFQNNGVVDDSQLPKDRFSAERLKGVDSTLKIQPAKLEDSAVYLCASSLGSSGGAFGQYFGPGTRLTVT.

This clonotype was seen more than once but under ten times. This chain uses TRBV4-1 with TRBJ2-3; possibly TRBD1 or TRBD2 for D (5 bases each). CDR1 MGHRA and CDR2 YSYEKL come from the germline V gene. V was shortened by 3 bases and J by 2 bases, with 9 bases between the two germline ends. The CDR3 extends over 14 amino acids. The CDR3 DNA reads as TGCGCCAGCAGCCAGGGGGATTACACAGATACGCAGTATTTT. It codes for CASSQGDYTDTQYF.

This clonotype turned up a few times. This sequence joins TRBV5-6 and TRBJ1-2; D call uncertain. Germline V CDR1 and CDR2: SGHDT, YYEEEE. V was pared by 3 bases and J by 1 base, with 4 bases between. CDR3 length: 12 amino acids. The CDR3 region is CASSWGNYGYTF. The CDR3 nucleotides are TGTGCCAGCAGCTGGGGTAACTATGGCTACACCTTC.

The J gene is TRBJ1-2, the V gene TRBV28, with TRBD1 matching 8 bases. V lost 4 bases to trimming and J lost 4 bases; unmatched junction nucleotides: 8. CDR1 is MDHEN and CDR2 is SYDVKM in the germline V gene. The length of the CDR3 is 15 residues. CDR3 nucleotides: TGTGCCAGCAGTTCGACAGGGGTGGTGGGCTATGGCTACACCTTC. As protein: CASSSTGVVGYGYTF.

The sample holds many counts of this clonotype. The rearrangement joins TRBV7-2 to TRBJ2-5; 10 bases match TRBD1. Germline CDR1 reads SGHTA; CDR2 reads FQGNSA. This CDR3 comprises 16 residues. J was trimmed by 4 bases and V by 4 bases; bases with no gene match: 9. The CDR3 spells CASSYQTGGTRETQYF. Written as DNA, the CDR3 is TGTGCCAGCAGCTACCAGACAGGGGGCACTAGAGAGACCCAGTACTTC.

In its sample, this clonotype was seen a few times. The CDR3: CASSNLQGGTEAFF. In DNA, the CDR3 is TGTGCCAGCAGTAACCTACAGGGGGGCACTGAAGCTTTCTTT. J is TRBJ1-1 and V is TRBV12-3 or TRBV12-4, with 8 bases lining up with TRBD1. V lost 5 bases to trimming and J lost 4 bases; unmatched junction nucleotides: 6. This CDR3 has 14 amino acids.

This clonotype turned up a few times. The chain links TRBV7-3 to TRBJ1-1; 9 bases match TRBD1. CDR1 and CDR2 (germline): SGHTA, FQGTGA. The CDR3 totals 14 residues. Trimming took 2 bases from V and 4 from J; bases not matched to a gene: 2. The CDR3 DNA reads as TGTGCCAGCAGCTTACTGACAGGGGGCACTGAAGCTTTCTTT. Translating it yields CASSLLTGGTEAFF. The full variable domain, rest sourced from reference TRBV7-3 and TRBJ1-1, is GAGVSQTPSNKVTEKGKYVELRCDPISGHTALYWYRQSLGQGPEFLIYFQGTGAADDSGLPNDRFFAVRPEGSVSTLKIQRTERGDSAVYLCASSLLTGGTEAFFGQGTRLTVV.

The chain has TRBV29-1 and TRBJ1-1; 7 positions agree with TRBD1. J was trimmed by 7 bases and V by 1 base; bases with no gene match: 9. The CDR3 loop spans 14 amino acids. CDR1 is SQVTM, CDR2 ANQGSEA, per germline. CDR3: CSVEGSGRGFEAFF. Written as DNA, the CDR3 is TGCAGCGTTGAAGGCTCCGGCAGGGGGTTTGAAGCTTTCTTT.

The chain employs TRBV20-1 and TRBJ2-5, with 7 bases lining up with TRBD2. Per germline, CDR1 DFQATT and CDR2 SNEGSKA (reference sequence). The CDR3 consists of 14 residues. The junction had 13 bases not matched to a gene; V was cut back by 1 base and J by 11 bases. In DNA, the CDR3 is TGCAGTGCTAGAGGGGCGGGGGACTACGGGGAGCAGTACTTC. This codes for CSARGAGDYGEQYF.

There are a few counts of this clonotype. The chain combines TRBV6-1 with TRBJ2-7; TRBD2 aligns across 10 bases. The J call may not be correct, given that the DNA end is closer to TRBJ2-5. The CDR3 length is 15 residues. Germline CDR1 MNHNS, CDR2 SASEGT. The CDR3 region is CASSTHTSGDGTQYF. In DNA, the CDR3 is TGTGCCAGCAGTACTCATACTAGCGGGGACGGGACCCAGTACTTC.

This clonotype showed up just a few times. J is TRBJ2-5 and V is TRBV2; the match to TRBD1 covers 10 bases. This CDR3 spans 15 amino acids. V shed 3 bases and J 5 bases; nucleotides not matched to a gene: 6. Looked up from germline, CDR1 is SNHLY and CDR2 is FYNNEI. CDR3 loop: CASSDRDRGLETQYF. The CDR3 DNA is TGTGCCAGCAGTGACAGAGACAGGGGGCTGGAGACCCAGTACTTC.

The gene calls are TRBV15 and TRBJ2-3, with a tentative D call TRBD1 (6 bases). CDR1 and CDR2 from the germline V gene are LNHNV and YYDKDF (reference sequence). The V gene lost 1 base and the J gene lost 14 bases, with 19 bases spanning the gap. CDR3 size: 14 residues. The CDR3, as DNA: TGTGCCACCAGCAGAGGCGGTTCCCCAGGGGTCCCGTATTTT. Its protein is CATSRGGSPGVPYF.

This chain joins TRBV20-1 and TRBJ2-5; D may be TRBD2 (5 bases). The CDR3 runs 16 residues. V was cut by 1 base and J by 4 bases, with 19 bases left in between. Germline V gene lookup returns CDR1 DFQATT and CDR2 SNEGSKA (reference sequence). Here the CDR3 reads CSARAWVLVDGETQYF. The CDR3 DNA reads TGCAGTGCTAGAGCCTGGGTACTAGTTGACGGAGAGACCCAGTACTTC.

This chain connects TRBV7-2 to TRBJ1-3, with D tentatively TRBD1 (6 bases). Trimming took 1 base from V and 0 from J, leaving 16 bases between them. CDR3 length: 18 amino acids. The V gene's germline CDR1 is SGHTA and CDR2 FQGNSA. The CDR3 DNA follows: TGTGCCAGCAGCTTAGTTGGGGGACAAGTCAGCTCTGGAAACACCATATATTTT. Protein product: CASSLVGGQVSSGNTIYF.

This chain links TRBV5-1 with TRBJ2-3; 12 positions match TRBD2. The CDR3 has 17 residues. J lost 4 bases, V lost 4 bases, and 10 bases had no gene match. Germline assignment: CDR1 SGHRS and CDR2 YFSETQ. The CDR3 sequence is CASSPGLAGYGADTQYF. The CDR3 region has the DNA TGCGCCAGCAGCCCGGGACTAGCGGGCTACGGGGCAGATACGCAGTATTTT. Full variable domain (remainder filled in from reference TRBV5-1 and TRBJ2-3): KAGVTQTPRYLIKTRGQQVTLSCSPISGHRSVSWYQQTPGQGLQFLFEYFSETQRNKGNFPGRFSGRQFSNSRSEMNVSTLELGDSALYLCASSPGLAGYGADTQYFGPGTRLTVL.

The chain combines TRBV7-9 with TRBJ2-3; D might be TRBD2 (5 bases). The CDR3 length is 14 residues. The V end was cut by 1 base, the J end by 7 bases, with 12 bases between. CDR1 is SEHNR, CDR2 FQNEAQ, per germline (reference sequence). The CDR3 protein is CASSLGLEVNTQYF. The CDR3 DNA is TGTGCCAGCAGCTTAGGGTTGGAGGTGAATACGCAGTATTTT.

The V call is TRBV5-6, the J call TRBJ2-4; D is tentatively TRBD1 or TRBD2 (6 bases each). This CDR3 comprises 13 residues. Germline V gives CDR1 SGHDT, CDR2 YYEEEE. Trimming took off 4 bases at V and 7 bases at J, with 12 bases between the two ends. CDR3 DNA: TGTGCCAGCAGCCGGGGGCGCGGGAACATTCAGTACTTC. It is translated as CASSRGRGNIQYF.

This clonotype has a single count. The CDR3 loop reads CASSLEAGDTQYF. CDR3 nucleotide sequence: TGCGCCAGCAGCTTGGAAGCGGGAGATACGCAGTATTTT. The genes are TRBV5-1 and TRBJ2-3; tentative D call: TRBD2 (6 bases). From germline, CDR1 is SGHRS and CDR2 YFSETQ. Trimming took 0 bases from V and 5 from J, leaving 7 bases between them. This CDR3 contains 13 residues.

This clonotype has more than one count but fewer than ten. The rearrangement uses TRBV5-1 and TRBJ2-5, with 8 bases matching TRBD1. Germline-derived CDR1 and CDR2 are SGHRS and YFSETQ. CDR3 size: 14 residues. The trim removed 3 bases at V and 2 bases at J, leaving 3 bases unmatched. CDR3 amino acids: CASSSNRGQETQYF. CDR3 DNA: TGCGCCAGCAGCTCAAACAGGGGGCAAGAGACCCAGTACTTC. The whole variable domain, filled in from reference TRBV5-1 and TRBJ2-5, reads KAGVTQTPRYLIKTRGQQVTLSCSPISGHRSVSWYQQTPGQGLQFLFEYFSETQRNKGNFPGRFSGRQFSNSRSEMNVSTLELGDSALYLCASSSNRGQETQYFGPGTRLLVL.

The CDR3 sequence: CASSKDEKLFF. Written as DNA, the CDR3 is TGTGCCAGCAGTAAAGATGAAAAACTGTTTTTT. The chain uses TRBV12-3 or TRBV12-4 and TRBJ1-4; D is ambiguous. V lost 5 bases, J lost 6 bases, and 4 bases lay in between. The CDR3 has 11 amino acids.

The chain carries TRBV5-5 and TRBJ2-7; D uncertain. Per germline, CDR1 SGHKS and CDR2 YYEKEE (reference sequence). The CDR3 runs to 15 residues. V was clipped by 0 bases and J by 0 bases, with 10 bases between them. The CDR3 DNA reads TGTGCCAGCAGCTTGGGGGCGTTGAGCTCCTACGAGCAGTACTTC. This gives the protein CASSLGALSSYEQYF.

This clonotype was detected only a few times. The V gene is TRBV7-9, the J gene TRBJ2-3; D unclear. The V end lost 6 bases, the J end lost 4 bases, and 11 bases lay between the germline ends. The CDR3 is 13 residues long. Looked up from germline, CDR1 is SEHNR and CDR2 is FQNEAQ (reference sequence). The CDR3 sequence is CASRPSPADTQYF. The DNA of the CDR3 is TGTGCCAGCAGGCCCAGTCCGGCAGATACGCAGTATTTT.

Here the CDR3 DNA reads TGTGCTAGTGGCACCGACGGGAACACTGAAGCTTTCTTT. Translating gives CASGTDGNTEAFF. The rearrangement uses TRBV12-5 and TRBJ1-1; D is unclear. V was cut by 6 bases and J by 1 base, with 9 bases left in between. Looked up from germline, CDR1 is LGHNT and CDR2 is FRNRAP. The CDR3 runs 13 residues.

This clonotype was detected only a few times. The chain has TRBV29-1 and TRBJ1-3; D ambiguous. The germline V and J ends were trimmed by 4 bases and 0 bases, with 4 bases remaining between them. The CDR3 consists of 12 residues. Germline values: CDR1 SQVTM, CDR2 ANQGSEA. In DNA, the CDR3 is TGCAGCGTTGGGGGCTCTGGAAACACCATATATTTT. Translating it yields CSVGGSGNTIYF.

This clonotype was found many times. The CDR3 nucleotides read TGCGCCAGCAGCTTGGCGGCGAATGGGGACGGGGAGACCCAGTACTTC. Its protein product is CASSLAANGDGETQYF. The chain uses TRBV5-1 and TRBJ2-5; tentatively, D is TRBD1 or TRBD2 (5 bases each). V lost 0 bases to trimming and J lost 5 bases, with 17 bases between them. CDR3 length: 16 residues. Germline V gene lookup returns CDR1 SGHRS and CDR2 YFSETQ.